The rows below give T cell receptor beta chains drawn from one sample of a study of beta chain features in type 1 diabetes. TCRdb's copy holds only in-frame clones and misses some; the assay was immunoSEQ multiplex PCR. The sample lists some 360,000 clones; 8.5% to 10% were seen once. Material: central memory CD4+ T cells from blood. These receptors originate from a man aged 30 to 45 with type 1 diabetes. CDR3s include the opening cysteine and the closing phenylalanine or tryptophan. Fields, in order: J gene, clone size, V gene, D gene, CDR3 DNA, CDR3 protein. The D gene is left open where the match is weak. A row's size may be missing; if present it is once, few, many or a size class.

J: TRBJ2-3
size: NA
V: TRBV5-1
D: NA
DNA: TGCGCCAGCAGCTTGATAGGGGAGAACACAGATACGCAGTATTTT
CDR3: CASSLIGENTDTQYF

J: TRBJ1-2
size: NA
V: TRBV9
D: NA
DNA: TGTGCCAGCAGCGTTGGGCTCGGGGACGCCAACTATGGCTACACCTTC
CDR3: CASSVGLGDANYGYTF

J: TRBJ2-2
size: NA
V: TRBV9
D: TRBD2
DNA: TGTGCCAGCAGCGTACTAGCGGCTAACACCGGGGAGCTGTTTTTT
CDR3: CASSVLAANTGELFF

J: TRBJ1-2
size: NA
V: TRBV18
D: TRBD1
DNA: TGTGCCAGCTCACCTGAGACAGGGTCGGTTGGCTACACCTTC
CDR3: CASSPETGSVGYTF

J: TRBJ1-2
size: many
V: TRBV6-4
D: NA
DNA: TGTGCCAGCAGTGAGGGCCAGGGCTTCAACTATGGCTACACCTTC
CDR3: CASSEGQGFNYGYTF

J: TRBJ1-2
size: NA
V: TRBV29-1
D: TRBD1
DNA: TGCAGCGTTGCCCGACAGGGGAGGTTTTATGGCTACACCTTC
CDR3: CSVARQGRFYGYTF

J: TRBJ2-3
size: NA
V: TRBV6-1
D: NA
DNA: TGTGCCAGTGCCGAACGTGGACAAAGCACAGATACGCAGTATTTT
CDR3: CASAERGQSTDTQYF

J: TRBJ2-1
size: few
V: TRBV19
D: NA
DNA: TGTGCCAGTAGTATTTCATCAGCAGGAAAGATGACCGACAATGAGCAGTTCTTC
CDR3: CASSISSAGKMTDNEQFF

J: TRBJ2-3
size: few
V: TRBV28
D: TRBD1
DNA: TGTGCCAGCAGTGCTCCAGGGGGCCTCACAGATACGCAGTATTTT
CDR3: CASSAPGGLTDTQYF

J: TRBJ1-2
size: few
V: TRBV4-1
D: NA
DNA: TGCGCCAGCAGCCAAGACCGTAGGGCTCACTATGGCTACACCTTC
CDR3: CASSQDRRAHYGYTF

J: TRBJ1-4
size: NA
V: TRBV2
D: NA
DNA: TGTGCCAGCGTGAGTGACAGAGCGTCGGATAATGAAAAACTGTTTTTT
CDR3: CASVSDRASDNEKLFF

J: TRBJ2-7
size: NA
V: TRBV29-1
D: TRBD1
DNA: TGCAGCGTGTTGGACAGGGGATCCTACGAGCAGTACTTC
CDR3: CSVLDRGSYEQYF

J: TRBJ2-1
size: NA
V: TRBV29-1
D: TRBD1
DNA: TGCAGCGTTGAAGATCCGGACAGGGTCTCGAATGAGCAGTTCTTC
CDR3: CSVEDPDRVSNEQFF

J: TRBJ1-1
size: NA
V: TRBV7-3
D: NA
DNA: TGTGCCAGCAGCTTAAAAAGGGGAGTCACTGAAGCTTTCTTT
CDR3: CASSLKRGVTEAFF

J: TRBJ1-4
size: many
V: TRBV28
D: NA
DNA: TGTGCCACCTCAGGGACTGAGGAAAAACTGTTTTTT
CDR3: CATSGTEEKLFF

J: TRBJ2-1
size: many
V: TRBV18
D: NA
DNA: TGTGCCAGCTCACCACAGCGCGTTGAGCAGTTCTTC
CDR3: CASSPQRVEQFF

J: TRBJ1-1
size: few
V: TRBV7-3
D: NA
DNA: TGTGCCAGCAGCCTCCTGGGGGATCGGAGGACTGAAGCTTTCTTT
CDR3: CASSLLGDRRTEAFF

J: TRBJ2-1
size: NA
V: TRBV29-1
D: NA
DNA: TGCTGCGTTCGTTACGGACCGAGCTCCTACAATGAGCAGTTCTTC
CDR3: CCVRYGPSSYNEQFF

J: TRBJ1-1
size: NA
V: TRBV6-6
D: TRBD1
DNA: TGTGCCAGCGCACCAGGGGGAGGATTAGTCACTGAAGCTTTCTTT
CDR3: CASAPGGGLVTEAFF

J: TRBJ2-3
size: many
V: TRBV18
D: NA
DNA: TGTGCCAGCTCACCACGCGGGGATACGCAGTATTTT
CDR3: CASSPRGDTQYF

J: TRBJ2-7
size: many
V: TRBV4-1
D: TRBD2
DNA: TGCGCCAGCAGCCAAGGCGGGACTAGCGGGAGTCTCGGCGAGCAGTACTTC
CDR3: CASSQGGTSGSLGEQYF

J: TRBJ2-3
size: medium-sized
V: TRBV4-2
D: NA
DNA: TGTGCCAGCGGCTCAGATACGCAGTATTTT
CDR3: CASGSDTQYF

J: TRBJ1-4
size: NA
V: TRBV7-2
D: TRBD1
DNA: TGTGCCAGCAGCTACCGGACAGGGGATGGGGGAAAACTGTTTTTT
CDR3: CASSYRTGDGGKLFF

J: TRBJ2-7
size: few
V: TRBV2
D: NA
DNA: TGTGCCAGCAGATACAGCTACGAGCAGTACTTC
CDR3: CASRYSYEQYF

J: TRBJ1-1
size: few
V: TRBV2
D: NA
DNA: TGTGCCAGCGGCCGCCCGGGGGGTTACACTGAAGCTTTCTTT
CDR3: CASGRPGGYTEAFF

J: TRBJ2-7
size: NA
V: TRBV27
D: NA
DNA: TGTGCCAGCAGTTCCGTAACAGGCAATTACGAGCAGTACTTC
CDR3: CASSSVTGNYEQYF

J: TRBJ1-5
size: few
V: TRBV9
D: NA
DNA: TGTGCCAGCAGCGTAGGGGACACGGGGACCCAGCATTTT
CDR3: CASSVGDTGTQHF

J: TRBJ2-7
size: few
V: TRBV25-1
D: NA
DNA: TGTGCCAGCAAGGTAGGGGTCTACGAGCAGTACTTC
CDR3: CASKVGVYEQYF

J: TRBJ1-2
size: NA
V: TRBV19
D: NA
DNA: TGTGCCAGTAGTGATAGGCAGAGAGCTAACTATGGCTACACCTTC
CDR3: CASSDRQRANYGYTF

J: TRBJ2-1
size: many
V: TRBV10-3
D: TRBD1
DNA: TGTGCCATCAGGGACCAGGGGGCTCGGTCCTACAATGAGCAGTTCTTC
CDR3: CAIRDQGARSYNEQFF

J: TRBJ1-4
size: many
V: TRBV29-1
D: NA
DNA: TGCAGCGTTGAAACAGTCTCAAATGAAAAACTGTTTTTT
CDR3: CSVETVSNEKLFF

J: TRBJ1-2
size: NA
V: TRBV4-3
D: TRBD1
DNA: TGCGCCAGCAGCCAAAGTACAGGGGCTCCCCCCTATGGCTACACCTTC
CDR3: CASSQSTGAPPYGYTF

J: TRBJ2-3
size: many
V: TRBV28
D: NA
DNA: TGTGCCAGCAAGGGGGGGAGCACAGATACGCAGTATTTT
CDR3: CASKGGSTDTQYF

J: TRBJ1-1
size: NA
V: TRBV11-2
D: NA
DNA: TGTGCCAGCAGCTTAGAACAGGGTACTGAAGCTTTCTTT
CDR3: CASSLEQGTEAFF

J: TRBJ1-4
size: NA
V: TRBV4-1
D: NA
DNA: TGCGCCAGCAGCCAAGATCGAGGGTCTACTAATGAAAAACTGTTTTTT
CDR3: CASSQDRGSTNEKLFF

J: TRBJ2-5
size: few
V: TRBV10-3
D: TRBD2
DNA: TGTGCCATCAGCGGGGGGACTAGCGGACAAGAGACCCAGTACTTC
CDR3: CAISGGTSGQETQYF

J: TRBJ2-7
size: many
V: TRBV28
D: NA
DNA: TGTGCCAGCAGTATTCAGGGGTTTGGCTACGAGCAGTACTTC
CDR3: CASSIQGFGYEQYF

J: TRBJ2-3
size: many
V: TRBV7-9
D: NA
DNA: TGTGCCAGCAGCTCACCCGCAGACTCAGATACGCAGTATTTT
CDR3: CASSSPADSDTQYF

J: TRBJ1-1
size: NA
V: TRBV5-1
D: NA
DNA: TGCGCCAGCAGACCGGGACAAATGAACACTGAAGCTTTCTTT
CDR3: CASRPGQMNTEAFF

J: TRBJ2-7
size: NA
V: TRBV18
D: NA
DNA: TGTGCCAGCTCACCACCAACCTACGAGCAGTACTTC
CDR3: CASSPPTYEQYF

J: TRBJ2-1
size: NA
V: TRBV7-2
D: TRBD2
DNA: TGTGCCAGCAGCATACAACCGGGACTAGCGTTAAATGAGCAGTTCTTC
CDR3: CASSIQPGLALNEQFF

J: TRBJ2-5
size: NA
V: TRBV27
D: TRBD1
DNA: TGTGCCAGCAGCCGATACAGGGGGAGGGAGACCCAGTACTTC
CDR3: CASSRYRGRETQYF

J: TRBJ2-7
size: many
V: TRBV7-9
D: TRBD1
DNA: TGTGCCAGCAGCTTAGTAACCGGGACAGGGGTAGGAGAGCAGTACTTC
CDR3: CASSLVTGTGVGEQYF

J: TRBJ2-5
size: few
V: TRBV10-3
D: NA
DNA: TGTGCCATCACTGCGGAAGGATTGGAGCAGTACTTC
CDR3: CAITAEGLEQYF

J: TRBJ1-2
size: NA
V: TRBV27
D: TRBD1
DNA: TGTGCCAGCAGTGCCACCAGACAGGGGGCCAACACCTTC
CDR3: CASSATRQGANTF

J: TRBJ2-5
size: many
V: TRBV7-9
D: NA
DNA: TGTGCCAGCAGCTCCCAGGACAGACAAGAGACCCAGTACTTC
CDR3: CASSSQDRQETQYF

J: TRBJ1-2
size: NA
V: TRBV4-1
D: TRBD1
DNA: TGCGCCAGCAGCCCCACCCCCGGGACAGGGGTCTATGGCTACACCTTC
CDR3: CASSPTPGTGVYGYTF

J: TRBJ1-5
size: NA
V: TRBV11-2
D: NA
DNA: TGTGCCAGCAGTGTGGGCCCTTCTCAGCCCCAGCATTTT
CDR3: CASSVGPSQPQHF

J: TRBJ2-1
size: NA
V: TRBV4-2
D: TRBD1
DNA: TGTGCCAGCAGCCAAGACTGGGGACAGGGGAGCTATGAGCAGTTCTTC
CDR3: CASSQDWGQGSYEQFF

J: TRBJ2-7
size: few
V: TRBV2
D: NA
DNA: TGTGCCAGCTCCCTAGGGGGGGGATCCTACGAGCAGTACTTC
CDR3: CASSLGGGSYEQYF

J: TRBJ2-7
size: NA
V: TRBV30
D: TRBD2
DNA: TGTGCCTGGAGTGTCCTAGCGGGAGCCGCGATAAGAGAGCAGTACTTC
CDR3: CAWSVLAGAAIREQYF

J: TRBJ2-3
size: NA
V: TRBV5-4
D: NA
DNA: TGTGCCAGCAGCTTGACCAGGGGAAGGGCAGATACGCAGTATTTT
CDR3: CASSLTRGRADTQYF